This T cell receptor beta chain was sequenced in a study of CD8 T cells in Susac syndrome. This clonotype was picked up one time. Its antigen is still unknown. Sequencing targeted TCR beta in blood CD8+ and CD4+ T cells. Through negative isolation, CD4+ and CD8+ T cells were obtained, while TEMRA cells were enriched using FACS. CDR3 size: 12 residues. CDR1 is KGHDR and CDR2 is SFDVKD in the germline V gene. V lost 5 bases, J lost 3 bases, and 4 bases lay in between. The study, taken as a whole, reports: By the study's own acknowledgment, its TCR sequencing and HLA analysis included relatively few individuals.

Reverse transcription of 0.5 to 1 ug RNA used random hexamers. TCRdb re-derived calls from the immunoSEQ multiplex PCR reads in MiXCR, one entry per CDR3 protein. The sample consists of 69,000 or so distinct CDR3 sequences, 85% to 95% of them appearing once. The source is a human donor in good health. V and J are TRBV24-1 and TRBJ2-1; no reliable D call. Material for sequencing was CD8+ T cells from PBMCs. CDR3 bases: TGTGCCACCAGTGTAGGCTACAATGAGCAGTTCTTC. Translated, it gives CATSVGYNEQFF.